Shown below are 10 T cell receptor beta chains from a single sample sequenced in a study of post-analysis software for immune sequencing data. Overall study results and limits: Five or six TRBV segments were more frequent in patients than controls; TRBV5-6, TRBV5-1 and TRBV20-1 belonged to this group.

Their antigens are not known. Unique molecular identifiers were carried by the TCR beta cDNA libraries. MiXCR, applied by TCRdb to the PCR reads, yields one record per CDR3 protein. The profile shows roughly 600,000 distinct CDR3 sequences, roughly two fifths of them singletons. Material for sequencing was blood. The source of these receptors is a girl between 5 and 17 years old with multiple sclerosis.

This clonotype was observed a handful of times. This sequence joins TRBV11-3 and TRBJ2-1; TRBD1 matches 11 bases. CDR1 is SGHNT, CDR2 YENEEA, per germline. The ends lost 4 bases at V and 8 bases at J; junction bases unmatched: 7. The CDR3 is 15 amino acids. The CDR3 DNA sequence: TGTGCCAGCAGCTCGGGACAGGGGGATAGGGATGAGCAGTTCTTC. This encodes CASSSGQGDRDEQFF.

The chain couples TRBV24-1 to TRBJ2-1; TRBD2 agrees at 11 bases. The CDR3 has 16 residues. The germline V gene encodes CDR1 KGHDR and CDR2 SFDVKD. Trimming cost V 4 bases and J 8 bases; bases outside gene matches: 9. This CDR3 is CATSDPTSGRSDEQFF. The CDR3 nucleotides read TGTGCCACCAGTGACCCTACTAGCGGGAGATCGGATGAGCAGTTCTTC.

This chain uses TRBV12-3 or TRBV12-4 with TRBJ1-2; TRBD1 might be the D (6 bases). V lost 5 bases, J lost 6 bases, and 13 bases lay in between. This CDR3 region has 13 residues. The chain's CDR3 is CASSATGRNGYTF. The CDR3 bases are TGTGCCAGCAGTGCGACAGGACGAAATGGCTACACCTTC.

This clonotype has only a few counts. The chain recombines TRBV13 with TRBJ2-5; 13 positions agree with TRBD2. This CDR3 contains 16 residues. With 5 bases clipped from V and 4 bases from J, the junction kept 7 bases outside the gene matches. The germline V gene encodes CDR1 PRHDT and CDR2 FYEKMQ (reference sequence). The CDR3 sequence: CASSPFGLAGVETQYF. The CDR3 nucleotides are TGTGCCAGCAGCCCTTTCGGACTAGCGGGGGTAGAGACCCAGTACTTC.

This clonotype is a singleton in its sample. This sequence joins TRBV5-1 and TRBJ2-5, with TRBD2 identical over 13 bases. CDR1 is SGHRS and CDR2 is YFSETQ in the germline V gene. V trimming: 4 bases; J trimming: 3 bases; junction bases outside the gene matches: 3. This CDR3 has 15 amino acids. CDR3 DNA: TGCGCCAGCAGCAGAGGGACTAGCGGGGAAGAGACCCAGTACTTC. Its translation is CASSRGTSGEETQYF.

The V call is TRBV7-2, the J call TRBJ1-6, with a weak D call TRBD1 (6 bases). Germline V gives CDR1 SGHTA, CDR2 FQGNSA. The CDR3 has 15 amino acids. Trimming removed 1 base from V and 10 bases from J, with 14 bases in between. In nucleotides, the CDR3 is TGTGCCAGCAGCTTAGGGGGGGGCCGGCACTCACCCCTCCACTTT. Amino acids: CASSLGGGRHSPLHF.

J is TRBJ1-2 and V is TRBV6-1; the D is unclear. This CDR3 has 11 residues. V was shortened by 8 bases and J by 8 bases, with 12 bases between the two germline ends. Germline values: CDR1 MNHNS, CDR2 SASEGT. The CDR3 region is CASGQADGYTF. CDR3 in DNA: TGTGCCAGCGGGCAGGCAGACGGCTACACCTTC.

This clonotype was recorded a few times. V and J are TRBV7-7 and TRBJ2-3; tentatively, D is TRBD1 (5 bases). Trimming removed 1 base at V and 3 bases at J, with 8 bases between. In germline, CDR1 is SSHAT, CDR2 FNYEAQ (reference sequence). The CDR3 totals 14 residues. In DNA, the CDR3 is TGTGCCAGCAGCTTAGGAGCAGGGACAGATACGCAGTATTTT. Protein sequence: CASSLGAGTDTQYF.

The J gene is TRBJ1-1, the V gene TRBV13; 7 positions agree with TRBD1. This CDR3 is built from 15 residues. Germline CDR1 PRHDT, CDR2 FYEKMQ (reference sequence). The junction had 9 bases not matched to a gene; V was cut back by 8 bases and J by 0 bases. Here the CDR3 reads CASSPWTGLNTEAFF. In DNA form, the CDR3 reads TGTGCCAGCTCCCCCTGGACAGGATTGAACACTGAAGCTTTCTTT.

V and J are TRBV28 and TRBJ1-5; 8 bases fit TRBD1. The CDR3 totals 14 residues. Looked up from germline, CDR1 is MDHEN and CDR2 is SYDVKM. After removal of 6 bases from V and 5 bases from J, the junction contained 6 bases not matched to a gene. In DNA, the CDR3 is TGTGCCAGCAGGCCGTCAGGGGGCCATCAGCCCCAGCATTTT. Translated, it gives CASRPSGGHQPQHF. The full variable domain, in which reference TRBV28 and TRBJ1-5 provide the parts outside the CDR3, is DVKVTQSSRYLVKRTGEKVFLECVQDMDHENMFWYRQDPGLGLRLIYFSYDVKMKEKGDIPEGYSVSREKKERFSLILESASTNQTSMYLCASRPSGGHQPQHFGDGTRLSIL.